The 29 T cell receptor beta chains below come from one sample, sequenced in a study of blood T cell repertoires in COVID-19. The protocol was immunoSEQ multiplex PCR, while the TCRdb copy is restricted to in-frame clones and leaves out a portion. The table has about 160,000 clones, approximately 90% seen once. What was sequenced was peripheral blood. The origin of the receptors is a man aged 18 to 29 with acute or convalescent COVID-19.

V gene TRBV5-5 combines with J gene TRBJ2-7; tentative D call: TRBD1 (5 bases). Germline V gives CDR1 SGHKS, CDR2 YYEKEE (reference sequence). The CDR3 consists of 15 residues. V lost 1 base and J lost 2, with 13 bases in between. The CDR3 DNA reads as TGTGCCAGCAGCTTGTGGCCGGACACCACCTACGAGCAGTACTTC. Translating it yields CASSLWPDTTYEQYF. Full variable domain (missing parts from reference TRBV5-5 and TRBJ2-7): DAGVTQSPTHLIKTRGQQVTLRCSPISGHKSVSWYQQVLGQGPQFIFQYYEKEERGRGNFPDRFSARQFPNYSSELNVNALLLGDSALYLCASSLWPDTTYEQYFGPGTRLTVT.

This sequence joins TRBV13 and TRBJ1-1; the match to TRBD1 covers 8 bases. Germline CDR1 reads PRHDT; CDR2 reads FYEKMQ (reference sequence). The CDR3 is made up of 15 amino acids. V gave up 6 bases and J gave up 3 bases; unmatched junction bases: 9. CDR3 DNA: TGTGCCAGCAGTCCCGGGACAGGAACGTACACTGAAGCTTTCTTT. This codes for CASSPGTGTYTEAFF. The full variable domain, with the rest looked up from reference TRBV13 and TRBJ1-1, is AAGVIQSPRHLIKEKRETATLKCYPIPRHDTVYWYQQGPGQDPQFLISFYEKMQSDKGSIPDRFSAQQFSDYHSELNMSSLELGDSALYFCASSPGTGTYTEAFFGQGTRLTVV.

The chain combines TRBV9 with TRBJ2-7, with TRBD2 identical over 11 bases. J lost 4 bases, V lost 6 bases, and 18 bases had no gene match. Germline values: CDR1 SGDLS, CDR2 YYNGEE. The length of the CDR3 is 18 residues. The CDR3 region has the DNA TGTGCCAGCACGCCCCGGGTTATAGCGGGAGGGCCGGGATACGAGCAGTACTTC. Translated, it gives CASTPRVIAGGPGYEQYF.

The CDR3 region is CASSTLSSGSGTDTQYF. In DNA, the CDR3 is TGCGCCAGCAGCACCCTATCTAGCGGGAGCGGCACAGATACGCAGTATTTT. This sequence joins TRBV5-1 and TRBJ2-3, with 10 bases aligning to TRBD2. Trimming cost V 4 bases and J 1 base; bases outside gene matches: 9. Germline CDR1 is SGHRS and CDR2 is YFSETQ. The CDR3 sequence is 17 residues long.

The chain employs TRBV18 and TRBJ1-1, with D perhaps TRBD1 (5 bases). Per the germline V gene, CDR1 is KGHSH and CDR2 is LQKENI. The CDR3 totals 15 residues. V lost 2 bases and J 1 base, leaving 11 bases between the germline ends. The CDR3 coding sequence is TGTGCCAGCTCACCAAGGCAGGGCCAGAACACTGAAGCTTTCTTT. Amino acid sequence: CASSPRQGQNTEAFF.

Only one count was recorded for this clone. In nucleotides, the CDR3 is TGTGCCAGCAGCCCTTCCACGGGCTCTGGAAACACCATATATTTT. As protein: CASSPSTGSGNTIYF. This chain joins TRBV7-9 and TRBJ1-3; D is ambiguous. Germline assignment: CDR1 SEHNR and CDR2 FQNEAQ (reference sequence). CDR3 length equals 15 residues. V lost 5 bases and J lost 0, with 11 bases in between.

The rearrangement links TRBV7-9 to TRBJ1-5; D unclear. Germline V lookup: CDR1 SEHNR, CDR2 FQNEAQ (reference sequence). The CDR3 sequence is 12 residues long. Trimming cost V 7 bases and J 4 bases, with 8 bases left between them. The CDR3 coding sequence is TGTGCCAGCACGACGGAGAATCAGCCCCAGCATTTT. Translation gives CASTTENQPQHF.

The chain has TRBV11-2 and TRBJ1-1, with D uncertain. This CDR3 comprises 12 residues. The V end was cut by 1 base, the J end by 8 bases, with 8 bases between. The germline gives CDR1 SGHAT, CDR2 FQNNGV. The DNA for the CDR3 is TGTGCCAGCAGCTTAGTAGCGTGGGAAGCTTTCTTT. It yields the protein CASSLVAWEAFF.

The rearrangement links TRBV5-1 to TRBJ1-6; TRBD1 matches at 7 bases. Germline V gene sequence: CDR1 SGHRS, CDR2 YFSETQ. The CDR3 runs to 15 residues. V trimming: 7 bases; J trimming: 5 bases; junction bases outside the gene matches: 9. CDR3 sequence reads: CASHLGQVNNSPLHF. The CDR3 DNA reads as TGCGCCAGCCACCTTGGACAGGTTAATAATTCACCCCTCCACTTT.

The rearrangement uses TRBV6-5 and TRBJ2-6; no clear D. Looked up from germline, CDR1 is MNHEY and CDR2 is SVGAGI. Between the trimmed V and J ends, which lost 10 bases and 1 base, there was a span of 2 bases. This CDR3 region has 11 residues. The CDR3 bases are TGTGCCACATCTGGGGCCAACGTCCTGACTTTC. Translating it yields CATSGANVLTF.

The chain is built from TRBV29-1 and TRBJ2-3; D is undetermined. The CDR3 contains 12 residues. CDR1 is SQVTM, CDR2 ANQGSEA, per germline. The V end lost 2 bases, the J end lost 6 bases, and 9 bases lay between the germline ends. CDR3 sequence (DNA): TGCAGCGTTGAAAGAGGAAAGGATACGCAGTATTTT. Amino acid sequence: CSVERGKDTQYF.

The V call is TRBV30, the J call TRBJ2-7; 9 positions agree with TRBD2. With V trimmed by 2 bases and J by 8 bases, 13 bases remained unmatched. Germline V gene lookup returns CDR1 GTSNPN and CDR2 SVGIG (reference sequence). This CDR3 is 15 amino acids long. Here the CDR3 reads CAWSPQALAGSKQYF. The CDR3 DNA follows: TGTGCCTGGAGTCCCCAGGCACTAGCGGGTTCGAAGCAGTACTTC.

This clone was observed once. The rearrangement joins TRBV27 to TRBJ1-5; 9 bases map to TRBD1. This CDR3 spans 16 amino acids. V lost 6 bases, J lost 3 bases, and 9 bases stayed unmatched. Germline CDR1 and CDR2: MNHEY and SMNVEV (reference sequence). The CDR3 region has the DNA TGTGCCAGCAGCCTTCTAGGGACAGGGCTCAATCAGCCCCAGCATTTT. It translates to CASSLLGTGLNQPQHF.

The chain couples TRBV27 to TRBJ2-7; tentatively, D is TRBD2 (6 bases). Germline CDR1 reads MNHEY; CDR2 reads SMNVEV (reference sequence). Trimming stripped 4 bases from V and 0 bases from J, with 13 bases between. The CDR3 extends over 15 amino acids. In nucleotides, the CDR3 is TGTGCCAGCAGTTCCTCCGCGACTAGCTCCTACGAGCAGTACTTC. Translated, it gives CASSSSATSSYEQYF.

This chain joins TRBV4-1 and TRBJ2-3, with 8 nucleotides matching TRBD1. The CDR3 runs to 14 residues. Germline CDR1 and CDR2: MGHRA and YSYEKL. J gave up 3 bases and V 5 bases, and 4 bases lay outside the gene matches. In nucleotides, the CDR3 is TGCGCCAGCAGCGCCGACAGGGGAACAGATACGCAGTATTTT. Its translation: CASSADRGTDTQYF.

This clone was detected a few times. This chain links TRBV7-2 with TRBJ1-2, with D possibly TRBD1 on 5 matching bases. Trimming left V 4 bases short and J 3 bases short, with 12 bases between. Germline CDR1 and CDR2: SGHTA and FQGNSA. CDR3 size: 14 residues. CDR3 bases: TGTGCCAGCAGCTCCCGCGGGACGGACTATGGCTACACCTTC. It encodes CASSSRGTDYGYTF.

The chain links TRBV30 to TRBJ2-5, with a weak D call TRBD2 (6 bases). With 5 bases removed from V and 2 bases from J, the gap between germline ends came to 12 bases. The CDR3 is 13 amino acids. Germline V gives CDR1 GTSNPN, CDR2 SVGIG (reference sequence). The DNA for the CDR3 is TGTGCCTGGGTGGGGACTCAACAAGAGACCCAGTACTTC. This gives the protein CAWVGTQQETQYF.

The chain couples TRBV19 to TRBJ2-6, with D perhaps TRBD2 (6 bases). The germline V gene has CDR1 LNHDA and CDR2 SQIVND (reference sequence). This CDR3 is 17 amino acids long. The V gene lost 3 bases and the J gene lost 2 bases, with 14 bases spanning the gap. Here the CDR3 reads CASSISWGVAGANVLTF. CDR3 sequence (DNA): TGTGCCAGTAGTATTTCATGGGGGGTGGCTGGGGCCAACGTCCTGACTTTC.

The V gene is TRBV27, the J gene TRBJ1-1; D ambiguous. CDR1 and CDR2 from the germline V gene are MNHEY and SMNVEV (reference sequence). V shed 3 bases and J shed 6 bases, with 14 bases lying between them. CDR3 length equals 14 residues. The CDR3 DNA reads as TGTGCCAGCAGTTTGGCCCCACAGCATCCTGAAGCTTTCTTT. Protein sequence: CASSLAPQHPEAFF.

The V gene is TRBV3-1 (or the pseudogene TRBV3-2), the J gene TRBJ2-1; 13 bases are a match to TRBD2. The CDR3 runs to 17 residues. V gave up 6 bases and J gave up 2 bases; unmatched junction bases: 7. The germline CDR1 and CDR2 sequences are LGHDT and YNNKEL (reference sequence). CDR3 sequence reads: CASRVGTSGTPYNEQFF. DNA for the CDR3: TGTGCCAGCAGAGTGGGGACTAGCGGGACCCCCTACAATGAGCAGTTCTTC.

The V and J genes are TRBV6-6 and TRBJ2-2; a weak D match, TRBD2 (5 bases). The CDR3 is made up of 13 amino acids. V was clipped by 6 bases and J by 7 bases, with 12 bases between them. Germline values: CDR1 MNHNY, CDR2 SVGAGI (reference sequence). DNA of the CDR3: TGTGCCAGCAGACTAGATTGGGGCGGGGAGCTGTTTTTT. Amino acid sequence: CASRLDWGGELFF.

This CDR3 reads CAWSVRGTSKYEQYF. The DNA for the CDR3 is TGTGCCTGGAGTGTACGCGGGACCTCCAAGTACGAGCAGTACTTC. The rearrangement links TRBV30 to TRBJ2-7, with D tentatively TRBD2 (6 bases). Trimming pared 0 bases from V and 4 bases from J, leaving 16 bases between. Germline CDR1 GTSNPN, CDR2 SVGIG (reference sequence). This CDR3 spans 15 amino acids.

V is TRBV5-8 and J is TRBJ2-3; TRBD2 matches at 9 bases. J was trimmed by 4 bases and V by 4 bases; bases with no gene match: 16. The CDR3 sequence is 18 residues long. Per germline, CDR1 SGHTS and CDR2 YDEGEE. CDR3 nucleotide sequence: TGTGCCAGCAGCCCGGGTAGCGGGAGCTTCTGGACGGCAGATACGCAGTATTTT. This encodes CASSPGSGSFWTADTQYF.

The V and J genes are TRBV4-1 and TRBJ1-3, with D hard to call. The CDR3 loop spans 14 amino acids. Trimming stripped 4 bases from V and 0 bases from J, with 7 bases between. Germline V gene sequence: CDR1 MGHRA, CDR2 YSYEKL. The CDR3 sequence: CASSPGISGNTIYF. As DNA, the CDR3 is TGCGCCAGCAGCCCGGGGATCTCTGGAAACACCATATATTTT.

The rearrangement joins TRBV11-2 to TRBJ1-6; TRBD1 agrees at 8 bases. Germline CDR1 reads SGHAT; CDR2 reads FQNNGV. The CDR3 spans 19 residues. The J segment lost 0 bases and the V segment lost 0 bases, leaving 7 bases of the junction unmatched. The CDR3 sequence: CASSLDLGTGASYNSPLHF. The CDR3, as DNA: TGTGCCAGCAGCTTAGATCTCGGGACAGGAGCCTCCTATAATTCACCCCTCCACTTT. Supplemented by reference TRBV11-2 and TRBJ1-6, the full variable domain reads EAGVAQSPRYKIIEKRQSVAFWCNPISGHATLYWYQQILGQGPKLLIQFQNNGVVDDSQLPKDRFSAERLKGVDSTLKIQPAKLEDSAVYLCASSLDLGTGASYNSPLHFGNGTRLTVT.

The J gene is TRBJ1-2, the V gene TRBV6-5, with 8 positions matching TRBD1. V lost 6 bases to trimming and J lost 8 bases; unmatched junction nucleotides: 11. CDR3 length: 14 amino acids. In germline, CDR1 is MNHEY, CDR2 SVGAGI. DNA of the CDR3: TGTGCCAGCAGGGGAGGGACAGGTGCTTCGGGCTACACCTTC. It yields the protein CASRGGTGASGYTF.

The chain combines TRBV5-4 with TRBJ2-7, with 8 bases matching TRBD2. CDR1 is SGHNT and CDR2 is YYREEE in the germline V gene (reference sequence). The CDR3 length is 15 residues. Germline trimming cut 0 bases from V and 3 bases from J; bases unmatched to any gene: 5. The CDR3 bases are TGTGCCAGCAGCTTGGAAAGCGGGAGAGTCTACGAGCAGTACTTC. Amino acids: CASSLESGRVYEQYF. Filled out from reference TRBV5-4 and TRBJ2-7, the complete variable domain reads ETGVTQSPTHLIKTRGQQVTLRCSSQSGHNTVSWYQQALGQGPQFIFQYYREEENGRGNFPPRFSGLQFPNYSSELNVNALELDDSALYLCASSLESGRVYEQYFGPGTRLTVT.

The chain has TRBV2 and TRBJ1-5; weak D call: TRBD1 (6 bases). V lost 4 bases and J 2 bases, leaving 21 bases between the germline ends. CDR3 length: 18 amino acids. Germline values: CDR1 SNHLY, CDR2 FYNNEI. The CDR3 DNA follows: TGTGCCAGCAGTGTGGGGACACCAGTTATTATTGGCAATCAGCCCCAGCATTTT. Translation: CASSVGTPVIIGNQPQHF.

The V gene is TRBV18, the J gene TRBJ1-1; TRBD1 matches 9 bases. Germline V gives CDR1 KGHSH, CDR2 LQKENI. The CDR3 has 14 amino acids. V lost 3 bases, J lost 6 bases, and 5 bases stayed unmatched. DNA for the CDR3: TGTGCCAGCTCACCCAGGACAGGGGAGGCTGAAGCTTTCTTT. Its translation: CASSPRTGEAEAFF.